This T cell receptor (beta chain) emerged from a study of tumor-infiltrating lymphocytes in oesophageal squamous cell carcinoma. The CDR3 is made up of 14 amino acids. Germline V gene lookup returns CDR1 SGHTA and CDR2 FQGNSA. V lost 2 bases and J 1 base, leaving 8 bases between the germline ends. This clonotype was recorded a few times. TCRdb processed the PCR reads anew with MiXCR; each CDR3 protein has one entry. The table has approximately 12,000 distinct CDR3 sequences, roughly 60% seen once; the top ten hold about a third. This clonotype was sampled from a male donor with esophageal squamous cell carcinoma. The V gene is TRBV7-2, the J gene TRBJ1-1; D ambiguous. The sample comprised esophageal tumor tissue. This CDR3 reads CASSLTRSNTEAFF. The CDR3 coding sequence is TGTGCCAGCAGCTTAACAAGGTCGAACACTGAAGCTTTCTTT.